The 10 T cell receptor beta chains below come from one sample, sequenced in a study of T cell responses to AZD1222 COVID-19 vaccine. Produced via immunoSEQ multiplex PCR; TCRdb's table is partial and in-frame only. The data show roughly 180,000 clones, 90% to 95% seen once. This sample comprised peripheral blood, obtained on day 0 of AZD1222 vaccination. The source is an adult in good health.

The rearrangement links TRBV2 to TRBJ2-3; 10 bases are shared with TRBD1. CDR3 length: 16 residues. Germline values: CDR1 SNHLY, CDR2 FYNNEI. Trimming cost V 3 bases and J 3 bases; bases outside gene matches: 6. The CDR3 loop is CASSEPGQGRTDTQYF. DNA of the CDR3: TGTGCCAGCAGTGAGCCGGGACAGGGGAGAACAGATACGCAGTATTTT. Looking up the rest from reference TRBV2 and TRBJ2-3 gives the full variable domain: EPEVTQTPSHQVTQMGQEVILRCVPISNHLYFYWYRQILGQKVEFLVSFYNNEISEKSEIFDDQFSVERPDGSNFTLKIRSTKLEDSAMYFCASSEPGQGRTDTQYFGPGTRLTVL.

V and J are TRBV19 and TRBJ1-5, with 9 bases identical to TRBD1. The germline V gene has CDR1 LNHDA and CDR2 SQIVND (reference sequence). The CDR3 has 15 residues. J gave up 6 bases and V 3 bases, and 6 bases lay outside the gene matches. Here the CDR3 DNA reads TGTGCCAGTAGTATCTTCGGACAGGGGACTCAGCCCCAGCATTTT. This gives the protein CASSIFGQGTQPQHF.

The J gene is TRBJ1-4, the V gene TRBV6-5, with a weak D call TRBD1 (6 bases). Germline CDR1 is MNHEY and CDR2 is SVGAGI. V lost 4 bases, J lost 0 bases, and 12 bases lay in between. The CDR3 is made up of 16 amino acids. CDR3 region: CASSLDSAATNEKLFF. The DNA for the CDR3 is TGTGCCAGCAGTTTGGACAGCGCAGCAACTAATGAAAAACTGTTTTTT.

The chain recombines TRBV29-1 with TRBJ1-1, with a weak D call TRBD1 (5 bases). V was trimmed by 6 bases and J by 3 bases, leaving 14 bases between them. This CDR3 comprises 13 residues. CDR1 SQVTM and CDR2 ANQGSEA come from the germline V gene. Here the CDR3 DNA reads TGCAGCGTCGGAACGACAGCGGACACTGAAGCTTTCTTT. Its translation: CSVGTTADTEAFF.

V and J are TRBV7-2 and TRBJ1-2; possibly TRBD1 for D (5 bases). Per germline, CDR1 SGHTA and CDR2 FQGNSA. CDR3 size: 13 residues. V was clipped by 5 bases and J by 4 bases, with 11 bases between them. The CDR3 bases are TGTGCCAGCAGCCCAACGGGGACCTATGGCTACACCTTC. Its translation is CASSPTGTYGYTF.

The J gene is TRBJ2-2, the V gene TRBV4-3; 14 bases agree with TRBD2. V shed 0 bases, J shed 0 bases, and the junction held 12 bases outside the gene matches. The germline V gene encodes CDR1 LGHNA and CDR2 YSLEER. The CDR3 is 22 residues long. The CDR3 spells CASSQDISPGLAGGTNTGELFF. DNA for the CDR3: TGCGCCAGCAGCCAAGATATTAGTCCTGGACTAGCGGGAGGAACGAACACCGGGGAGCTGTTTTTT.

CDR3 in amino acids: CASRTPGQGTEQFF. CDR3 sequence (DNA): TGTGCCAGCAGGACTCCGGGACAGGGGACTGAGCAGTTCTTC. The chain combines TRBV28 with TRBJ2-1; 10 bases are a match to TRBD1. The CDR3 sequence is 14 residues long. Germline CDR1 reads MDHEN; CDR2 reads SYDVKM. V lost 6 bases and J lost 9; bases outside the gene matches: 8.

CDR3 protein: CASTGTVPGHEQYF. As DNA, the CDR3 is TGTGCCAGCACCGGGACCGTACCGGGCCACGAGCAGTACTTC. The chain is built from TRBV2 and TRBJ2-7, with D possibly called TRBD1 or TRBD2 (5 bases each). The germline V gene has CDR1 SNHLY and CDR2 FYNNEI. Trimming removed 7 bases from V and 5 bases from J, with 18 bases in between. The CDR3 runs to 14 residues.

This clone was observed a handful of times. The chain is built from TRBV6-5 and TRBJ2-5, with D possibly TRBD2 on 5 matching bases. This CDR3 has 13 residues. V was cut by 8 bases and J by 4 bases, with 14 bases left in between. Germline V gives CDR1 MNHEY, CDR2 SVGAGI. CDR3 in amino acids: CASARDLGETQYF. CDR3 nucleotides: TGTGCCAGCGCCCGGGATTTGGGAGAGACCCAGTACTTC.

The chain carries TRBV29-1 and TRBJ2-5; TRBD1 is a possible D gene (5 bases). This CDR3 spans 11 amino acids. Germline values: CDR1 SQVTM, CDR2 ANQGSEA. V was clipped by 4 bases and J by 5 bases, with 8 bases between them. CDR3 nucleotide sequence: TGCAGCGTTGCAGGGTACGAGACCCAGTACTTC. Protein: CSVAGYETQYF.